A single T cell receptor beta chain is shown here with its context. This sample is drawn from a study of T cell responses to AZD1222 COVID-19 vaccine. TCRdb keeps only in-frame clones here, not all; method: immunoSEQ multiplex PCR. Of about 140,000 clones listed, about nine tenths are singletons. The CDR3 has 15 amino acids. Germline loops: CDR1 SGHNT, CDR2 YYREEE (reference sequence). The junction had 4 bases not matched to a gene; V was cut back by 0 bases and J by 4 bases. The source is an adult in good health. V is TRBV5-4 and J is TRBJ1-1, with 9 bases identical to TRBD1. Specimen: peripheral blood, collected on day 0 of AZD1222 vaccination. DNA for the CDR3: TGTGCCAGCAGCTTGGAGGGACAGGGAGGCACTGAAGCTTTCTTT. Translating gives CASSLEGQGGTEAFF.